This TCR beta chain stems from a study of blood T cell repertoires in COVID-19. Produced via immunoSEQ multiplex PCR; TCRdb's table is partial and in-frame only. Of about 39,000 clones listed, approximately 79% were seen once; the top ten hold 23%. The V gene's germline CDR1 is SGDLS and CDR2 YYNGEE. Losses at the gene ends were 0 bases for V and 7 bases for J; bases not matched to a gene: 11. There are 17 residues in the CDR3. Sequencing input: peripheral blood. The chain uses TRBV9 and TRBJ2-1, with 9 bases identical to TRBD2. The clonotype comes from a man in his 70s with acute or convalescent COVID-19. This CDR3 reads CASSVAAGGRGWNEQFF. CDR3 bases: TGTGCCAGCAGCGTAGCAGCGGGAGGCCGAGGGTGGAATGAGCAGTTCTTC.